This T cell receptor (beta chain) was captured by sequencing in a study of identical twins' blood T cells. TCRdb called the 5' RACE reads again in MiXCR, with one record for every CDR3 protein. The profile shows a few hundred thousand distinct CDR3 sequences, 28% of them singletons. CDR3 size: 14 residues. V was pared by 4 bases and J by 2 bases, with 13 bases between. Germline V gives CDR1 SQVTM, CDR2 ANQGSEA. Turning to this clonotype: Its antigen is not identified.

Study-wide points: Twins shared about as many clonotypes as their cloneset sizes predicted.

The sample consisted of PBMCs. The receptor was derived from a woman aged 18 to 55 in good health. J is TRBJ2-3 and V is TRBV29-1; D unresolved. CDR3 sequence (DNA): TGCAGCGTTGGTGGGATAACGCTCACAGATACGCAGTATTTT. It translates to CSVGGITLTDTQYF.